This entry lists 20 T cell receptor beta chains sequenced from one sample in a study of cytomegalovirus exposure and HLA in healthy donors. The study ran its PCR with 60 Vbeta and 13 Jbeta primers. Data came from immunoSEQ multiplex PCR; TCRdb stores just in-frame clones and leaves some out. The sample lists under 200,000 clones, approximately 80% occurring once. Sequencing was performed on PBMCs. The receptors originated from a woman under 30 in good health and CMV-seronegative.

The CDR3 protein is CASSIDLGAPRSGEQFF. In DNA, the CDR3 is TGTGCCAGTAGTATAGATCTAGGGGCCCCCCGATCAGGTGAGCAGTTCTTC. The genes are TRBV19 and TRBJ2-1; a possible D gene is TRBD1 (5 bases). The CDR3 runs 17 residues. Germline loops: CDR1 LNHDA, CDR2 SQIVND (reference sequence). V dropped 0 bases and J dropped 9 bases, with 21 bases sitting between them. Variable domain in full (rest from reference TRBV19 and TRBJ2-1): DGGITQSPKYLFRKEGQNVTLSCEQNLNHDAMYWYRQDPGQGLRLIYYSQIVNDFQKGDIAEGYSVSREKKESFPLTVTSAQKNPTAFYLCASSIDLGAPRSGEQFFGPGTRLTVL.

The CDR3 region is CASSEAPAGQSTQYF. DNA of the CDR3: TGTGCCAGCAGTGAAGCGCCGGCAGGGCAATCGACCCAGTACTTC. V and J are TRBV2 and TRBJ2-5; D may be TRBD1 (5 bases). Looked up from germline, CDR1 is SNHLY and CDR2 is FYNNEI. Trimming took off 0 bases at V and 7 bases at J, with 15 bases between the two ends. There are 15 residues in the CDR3.

The CDR3 region is CASSPSNSYEQYF. The CDR3 nucleotides read TGTGCCAGCAGTCCCTCTAACTCCTACGAGCAGTACTTC. This chain connects TRBV6-6 to TRBJ2-7; no clear D gene. This CDR3 has 13 residues. The ends were cut back, 5 bases at V and 0 bases at J, with 8 bases in the middle. CDR1 is MNHNY, CDR2 SVGAGI, per germline (reference sequence).

The chain joins TRBV7-2 to TRBJ2-7; 10 bases line up with TRBD1. The CDR3 sequence is 16 residues long. The germline CDR1 and CDR2 sequences are SGHTA and FQGNSA. The V gene end was trimmed by 2 bases and the J gene end by 12 bases; junction bases not matched to a gene: 16. CDR3 in DNA: TGTGCCAGCAGCTTAAGACAGGGGGCATTATTACTGGAACCGTACTTC. This translates into CASSLRQGALLLEPYF.

CDR3 sequence (DNA): TGTGCCAGCAGCTTTCAGGGGTCGAACTACGAGCAGTACTTC. Its protein product is CASSFQGSNYEQYF. This chain joins TRBV7-8 and TRBJ2-7; weak D call: TRBD1 (6 bases). The CDR3 extends over 14 amino acids. The germline V gene encodes CDR1 SGHVS and CDR2 FQNEAQ. The V end lost 3 bases, the J end lost 3 bases, and 12 bases lay between the germline ends. Full variable domain (missing parts from reference TRBV7-8 and TRBJ2-7): GAGVSQSPRYKVAKRGQDVALRCDPISGHVSLFWYQQALGQGPEFLTYFQNEAQLDKSGLPSDRFFAERPEGSVSTLKIQRTQQEDSAVYLCASSFQGSNYEQYFGPGTRLTVT.

V is TRBV5-1 and J is TRBJ2-5; a weak D match, TRBD2 (5 bases). Germline assignment: CDR1 SGHRS and CDR2 YFSETQ. Trimming removed 4 bases from V and 1 base from J, with 8 bases in between. This CDR3 contains 13 residues. The CDR3 region is CASSPGVQETQYF. The CDR3 DNA reads as TGCGCCAGCAGCCCCGGGGTCCAAGAGACCCAGTACTTC.

V and J are TRBV4-3 and TRBJ2-7, with TRBD2 identical over 8 bases. The CDR3 is 16 residues long. Germline trimming cut 0 bases from V and 3 bases from J; bases unmatched to any gene: 7. Germline V gene sequence: CDR1 LGHNA, CDR2 YSLEER. The CDR3 loop is CASSQEFLAGLYEQYF. Written as DNA, the CDR3 is TGCGCCAGCAGCCAAGAATTCCTAGCGGGCCTCTACGAGCAGTACTTC.

This clone was seen a single time. The genes are TRBV7-9 and TRBJ2-1, with TRBD2 matching 11 bases. Germline assignment: CDR1 SEHNR and CDR2 FQNEAQ (reference sequence). After removal of 5 bases from V and 6 bases from J, the junction contained 12 bases not matched to a gene. The CDR3 has 17 residues. The CDR3 sequence: CASSPPLLAGVFNEQFF. DNA of the CDR3: TGTGCCAGCAGCCCCCCACTACTAGCGGGAGTTTTCAATGAGCAGTTCTTC.

The chain employs TRBV19 and TRBJ2-7; tentatively, D is TRBD2 (6 bases). This CDR3 has 10 amino acids. Germline V gene data show CDR1 as LNHDA and CDR2 as SQIVND (reference sequence). V lost 9 bases and J lost 5, with 8 bases in between. The CDR3 region is CASGLNEQYF. CDR3 DNA sequence: TGTGCCAGCGGACTAAACGAGCAGTACTTC.

CDR3 loop: CASSNPTAGGYGYTF. The CDR3 bases are TGTGCCAGTAGTAACCCTACGGCAGGGGGCTATGGCTACACCTTC. The rearrangement uses TRBV19 and TRBJ1-2, with 7 bases that match TRBD1. The germline CDR1 and CDR2 sequences are LNHDA and SQIVND (reference sequence). V was clipped by 4 bases and J by 4 bases; unmatched bases: 9. There are 15 residues in the CDR3.

V usage is TRBV7-9 and J usage is TRBJ2-1; 8 nucleotides align to TRBD2. The CDR3 is made up of 15 amino acids. CDR1 is SEHNR and CDR2 is FQNEAQ in the germline V gene (reference sequence). The V segment lost 2 bases and the J segment 9 bases; nucleotides outside the gene matches: 9. The CDR3 spells CASSLYTSGAGEQFF. The CDR3 DNA reads as TGTGCCAGCAGCTTATATACTAGCGGAGCGGGTGAGCAGTTCTTC.

The sample holds a few counts of this clone. V usage is TRBV6-1 and J usage is TRBJ1-5; 9 positions agree with TRBD1. In germline, CDR1 is MNHNS, CDR2 SASEGT. V lost 8 bases and J lost 4; bases outside the gene matches: 6. The CDR3 sequence is 14 residues long. The CDR3 coding sequence is TGTGCCAGCCGACAAGGGACAGGGAATCAGCCCCAGCATTTT. Amino acids: CASRQGTGNQPQHF.

V gene TRBV5-6 combines with J gene TRBJ2-1; 7 positions agree with TRBD2. The V segment lost 4 bases and the J segment 2 bases; nucleotides outside the gene matches: 9. This CDR3 spans 16 amino acids. CDR1 SGHDT and CDR2 YYEEEE come from the germline V gene. DNA of the CDR3: TGTGCCAGCAGCCCCCTAGGTGGGAGGGCCTACAATGAGCAGTTCTTC. It is translated as CASSPLGGRAYNEQFF.

CDR3 sequence: CASSWGQAYEQYF. CDR3 coding DNA: TGTGCCAGCAGCTGGGGACAGGCCTACGAGCAGTACTTC. The V call is TRBV7-2, the J call TRBJ2-7, with 8 positions matching TRBD1. Trimming removed 4 bases from V and 2 bases from J; junction bases left unmatched: 1. The CDR3 is 13 residues long. Germline V lookup: CDR1 SGHTA, CDR2 FQGNSA.

The chain uses TRBV7-9 and TRBJ1-3; TRBD1 is a possible D gene (5 bases). The CDR3 contains 16 residues. CDR1 is SEHNR and CDR2 is FQNEAQ in the germline V gene (reference sequence). Trimming left V 4 bases short and J 1 base short, with 14 bases between. Here the CDR3 reads CASSWPGTESGNTIYF. The CDR3 DNA follows: TGTGCCAGCAGCTGGCCAGGGACTGAATCTGGAAACACCATATATTTT.

The chain joins TRBV7-3 to TRBJ2-5, with 7 bases aligning to TRBD1. CDR1 is SGHTA, CDR2 FQGTGA, per germline. The CDR3 loop spans 14 amino acids. J was trimmed by 4 bases and V by 3 bases; bases with no gene match: 5. The CDR3 sequence is CASSFDRDRETQYF. The CDR3 region has the DNA TGTGCCAGCAGCTTCGACAGGGATCGAGAGACCCAGTACTTC.

The chain couples TRBV6-5 to TRBJ1-4; TRBD1 might be the D (6 bases). The V and J ends lost 6 bases and 5 bases respectively, with 16 bases between them. CDR1 is MNHEY and CDR2 is SVGAGI in the germline V gene. CDR3 length equals 15 residues. The CDR3 DNA is TGTGCCAGCAGCTCAGGGGCAAGGGCCAATGAAAAACTGTTTTTT. This codes for CASSSGARANEKLFF.

This clone was seen more than once but under ten times. The V and J genes are TRBV6-1 and TRBJ1-1, with D tentatively TRBD1 (6 bases). CDR3 length: 12 amino acids. Germline CDR1 reads MNHNS; CDR2 reads SASEGT. Trimming left V 6 bases short and J 8 bases short, with 13 bases between. The chain's CDR3 is CASRAGDLEAFF. DNA for the CDR3: TGTGCCAGCAGGGCAGGGGATTTGGAAGCTTTCTTT.

The gene calls are TRBV9 and TRBJ2-5; 7 bases match TRBD1. There are 14 residues in the CDR3. Losses at the gene ends were 5 bases for V and 5 bases for J; bases not matched to a gene: 9. CDR1 SGDLS and CDR2 YYNGEE come from the germline V gene. In DNA, the CDR3 is TGTGCCAGCAGTTTCGGGACAGCACGGGAGACCCAGTACTTC. Its translation: CASSFGTARETQYF.

The chain is built from TRBV11-3 and TRBJ1-2, with TRBD1 matching over 8 bases. The CDR3 totals 14 residues. J gave up 6 bases and V 5 bases, and 8 bases lay outside the gene matches. Per germline, CDR1 SGHNT and CDR2 YENEEA. The CDR3 DNA reads as TGTGCCAGCAGCCGGACAGGGCCGGGGGATGGCTACACCTTC. It codes for CASSRTGPGDGYTF.